Listed here are 15 T cell receptor beta chains from one sample, sequenced in a study of beta chain features in type 1 diabetes. The authors reverse transcribed all of the isolated RNA, so sequencing captured expressed TCRB transcripts. TCRdb's copy holds only in-frame clones and misses some; the assay was immunoSEQ multiplex PCR. The sample includes about 210,000 clones, under 13% of them seen just once. Sample: central memory CD4+ T cells from blood. These receptors were obtained from a man younger than 35 in good health.

The chain uses TRBV5-1 and TRBJ2-3, with D possibly TRBD1 on 5 matching bases. V was clipped by 2 bases and J by 9 bases, with 10 bases between them. This CDR3 region has 12 residues. The V gene's germline CDR1 is SGHRS and CDR2 YFSETQ. CDR3: CASSFEGATQYF. The DNA of the CDR3 is TGCGCCAGCAGCTTCGAAGGGGCGACGCAGTATTTT.

The chain couples TRBV28 to TRBJ2-7, with 7 bases matching TRBD2. V lost 3 bases, J lost 0 bases, and 8 bases stayed unmatched. CDR1 is MDHEN and CDR2 is SYDVKM in the germline V gene. There are 16 residues in the CDR3. The CDR3 DNA is TGTGCCAGCAGTTTCTCTCTAGCGGAGACCTCCTACGAGCAGTACTTC. Translation: CASSFSLAETSYEQYF.

This clone was counted at least ten times. This chain links TRBV13 with TRBJ2-4, with D hard to call. The CDR3 covers 14 residues. With 0 bases removed from V and 8 bases from J, the gap between germline ends came to 11 bases. Per the germline V gene, CDR1 is PRHDT and CDR2 is FYEKMQ (reference sequence). The CDR3 loop reads CASSLGARVDIQYF. The CDR3 DNA reads as TGTGCCAGCAGCTTAGGGGCCCGGGTGGACATTCAGTACTTC.

This clone was observed many times. The sample has other DNA sequences that encode this CDR3 too. V gene TRBV18 combines with J gene TRBJ2-7; D remains ambiguous. This CDR3 spans 12 amino acids. The germline V gene encodes CDR1 KGHSH and CDR2 LQKENI. V lost 2 bases, J lost 4 bases, and 6 bases lay in between. CDR3 sequence (DNA): TGTGCCAGCTCACCAGAAGGTTACGAGCAGTACTTC. Translated, it gives CASSPEGYEQYF.

As regards this clone: The same CDR3 is also encoded by other DNA sequences in this sample. CDR3 amino acids: CATSRERAGANVLTF. For the CDR3, the DNA is TGTGCCACCAGCAGAGAAAGGGCGGGGGCCAACGTCCTGACTTTC. This chain uses TRBV15 with TRBJ2-6; D is uncertain. The V gene lost 0 bases and the J gene lost 4 bases, with 7 bases spanning the gap. The V gene's germline CDR1 is LNHNV and CDR2 YYDKDF (reference sequence). There are 15 residues in the CDR3.

The chain carries TRBV28 and TRBJ2-1; 11 bases fit TRBD2. The CDR3 is made up of 14 amino acids. V shed 5 bases and J 6 bases; nucleotides not matched to a gene: 3. Looked up from germline, CDR1 is MDHEN and CDR2 is SYDVKM. Here the CDR3 DNA reads TGTGCCAGCAGTGTAGCGGGAGGGCTCAATGAGCAGTTCTTC. Amino acids: CASSVAGGLNEQFF.

The CDR3 is CASSVTSGRFNEQFF. DNA of the CDR3: TGTGCCAGCAGTGTTACTAGCGGGAGATTCAATGAGCAGTTCTTC. The rearrangement links TRBV28 to TRBJ2-1, with TRBD2 matching over 11 bases. V lost 5 bases to trimming and J lost 6 bases; unmatched junction nucleotides: 6. The CDR3 is 15 amino acids. Germline values: CDR1 MDHEN, CDR2 SYDVKM.

This clone was found many times. V usage is TRBV18 and J usage is TRBJ1-2; the D is unclear. The CDR3 is 14 residues long. V was pared by 3 bases and J by 7 bases, with 15 bases between. Germline CDR1 KGHSH, CDR2 LQKENI. CDR3 loop: CASSPDAHPLGYTF. CDR3 DNA: TGTGCCAGCTCACCGGACGCTCATCCTCTTGGCTACACCTTC.

The chain links TRBV15 to TRBJ1-1; possibly TRBD1 for D (5 bases). CDR1 is LNHNV, CDR2 YYDKDF, per germline (reference sequence). Trimming took off 3 bases at V and 1 base at J, with 18 bases between the two ends. CDR3 length equals 17 residues. CDR3 DNA sequence: TGTGCCACCAGCAGGGTATGGGGCAGGGCCGCGAACACTGAAGCTTTCTTT. Its translation: CATSRVWGRAANTEAFF.

This clone appeared a few times. Here the CDR3 reads CASSLDPGLSSYNEQFF. The CDR3, as DNA: TGTGCCAGCAGCTTGGATCCAGGGTTGAGCTCCTACAATGAGCAGTTCTTC. The chain recombines TRBV5-5 with TRBJ2-1; a weak D match, TRBD1 (5 bases). Between the trimmed V and J ends, which lost 0 bases and 0 bases, there was a span of 13 bases. The CDR3 length is 17 residues. Germline loops: CDR1 SGHKS, CDR2 YYEKEE (reference sequence).

For this clone: A far larger clone is off by one base, so a read error is likely. The chain carries TRBV29-1 and TRBJ2-7; D remains unclear. Germline CDR1 and CDR2: SQVTM and ANQGSEA. V was cut by 1 base and J by 6 bases, with 10 bases left in between. The CDR3 contains 12 residues. The CDR3 here is CSVEAAGREQYF. For the CDR3, the DNA is TGCAGCGTTGAAGCGGCCGGCCGCGAGCAGTACTTC.

This clone was seen ten or more times. The chain joins TRBV7-2 to TRBJ2-1, with 8 bases that match TRBD2. Germline CDR1 reads SGHTA; CDR2 reads FQGNSA. The V gene end was trimmed by 5 bases and the J gene end by 4 bases; junction bases not matched to a gene: 7. CDR3 length equals 15 residues. CDR3 amino acids: CASSLTSGFYNEQFF. CDR3 nucleotide sequence: TGTGCCAGCAGCCTAACTAGCGGTTTTTACAATGAGCAGTTCTTC.

The rearrangement uses TRBV5-1 and TRBJ1-2; D is possibly TRBD1 (6 bases). The germline V gene has CDR1 SGHRS and CDR2 YFSETQ. The CDR3 is 16 amino acids. The V and J ends lost 1 base and 4 bases respectively, with 17 bases between them. CDR3 in amino acids: CASSLWTDSSSYGYTF. The CDR3 nucleotides read TGCGCCAGCAGCTTGTGGACAGACTCTTCGAGCTATGGCTACACCTTC.

This clone was recorded a few times. The CDR3: CAPWIGSGLSTDTQYF. The CDR3 DNA follows: TGTGCCCCATGGATAGGTAGCGGATTGAGCACAGATACGCAGTATTTT. The chain links TRBV27 to TRBJ2-3; possible D gene TRBD2, 6 bases. CDR1 and CDR2 (germline): MNHEY, SMNVEV (reference sequence). The CDR3 is made up of 16 amino acids. V lost 11 bases and J 0 bases, leaving 21 bases between the germline ends.

The J gene is TRBJ2-1, the V gene TRBV5-1; no definite D call. The V and J ends lost 1 base and 10 bases respectively, with 12 bases between them. The CDR3 totals 13 residues. The germline V gene encodes CDR1 SGHRS and CDR2 YFSETQ. The CDR3 spells CASSLSPGGEQFF. CDR3 DNA sequence: TGCGCCAGCAGCTTGTCGCCCGGTGGGGAGCAGTTCTTC.